The T cell receptor (beta chain) under discussion was sequenced for a study of cytomegalovirus exposure and HLA in healthy donors. Study-level background: Within the Caucasian-associated ancestry cluster were under 85% of the approximately 390 genotyped donors. Broader study findings: It was in a later analysis that TCR association rates were seen to vary by HLA locus, highest for DRB1 and lowest for HLA-C.

In regard to this clone: As yet, its antigen is unknown.

At sampling all donors were nominally healthy, likely with unrecorded immune exposures. The PCR used 60 Vbeta and 13 Jbeta primers. Data came from immunoSEQ multiplex PCR; TCRdb stores just in-frame clones and leaves some out. The profile shows roughly 120,000 clones, 65% to 85% of them singletons. Germline V gene data show CDR1 as LNHNV and CDR2 as YYDKDF (reference sequence). Trimming took 2 bases from V and 5 from J, leaving 10 bases between them. The CDR3 runs to 14 residues. The chain employs TRBV15 and TRBJ1-5; no definite D call. The sequence was obtained from a man over 45 in good health and CMV-seronegative. The sequencing input was PBMCs. The CDR3 DNA reads TGTGCCACCAGCAGATGGGGAGAGTATCAGCCCCAGCATTTT. Residues: CATSRWGEYQPQHF. Drawing the rest from reference TRBV15 and TRBJ1-5, the complete variable domain is DAMVIQNPRYQVTQFGKPVTLSCSQTLNHNVMYWYQQKSSQAPKLLFHYYDKDFNNEADTPDNFQSRRPNTSFCFLDIRSPGLGDTAMYLCATSRWGEYQPQHFGDGTRLSIL.